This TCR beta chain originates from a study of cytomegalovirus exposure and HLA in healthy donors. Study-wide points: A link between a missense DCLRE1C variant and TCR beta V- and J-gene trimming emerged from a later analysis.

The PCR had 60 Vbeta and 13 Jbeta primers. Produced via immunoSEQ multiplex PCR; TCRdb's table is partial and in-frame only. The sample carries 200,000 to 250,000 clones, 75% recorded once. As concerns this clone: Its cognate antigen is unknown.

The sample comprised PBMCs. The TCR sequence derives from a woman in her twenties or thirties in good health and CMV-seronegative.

In DNA form, the CDR3 reads TGTGCCAGCACCGGAAAGGTGAGGAATTACACTGAAGCTTTCTTT. Protein product: CASTGKVRNYTEAFF. The V call is TRBV7-9, the J call TRBJ1-1; no reliable D call. Germline assignment: CDR1 SEHNR and CDR2 FQNEAQ (reference sequence). The CDR3 runs 15 residues. Trimming took 7 bases from V and 3 from J, leaving 18 bases between them.